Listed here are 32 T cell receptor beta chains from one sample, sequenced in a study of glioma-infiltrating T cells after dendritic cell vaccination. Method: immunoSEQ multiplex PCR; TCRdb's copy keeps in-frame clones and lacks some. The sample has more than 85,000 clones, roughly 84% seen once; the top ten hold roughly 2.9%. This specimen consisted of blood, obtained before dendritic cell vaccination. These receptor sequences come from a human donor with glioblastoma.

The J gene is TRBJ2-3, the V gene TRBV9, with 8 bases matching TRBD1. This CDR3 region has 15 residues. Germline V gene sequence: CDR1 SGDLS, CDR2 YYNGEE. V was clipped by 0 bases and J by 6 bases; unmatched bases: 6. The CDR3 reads CASSVVSGGFDTQYF. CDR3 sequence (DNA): TGTGCCAGCAGCGTAGTTTCAGGGGGCTTTGATACGCAGTATTTT.

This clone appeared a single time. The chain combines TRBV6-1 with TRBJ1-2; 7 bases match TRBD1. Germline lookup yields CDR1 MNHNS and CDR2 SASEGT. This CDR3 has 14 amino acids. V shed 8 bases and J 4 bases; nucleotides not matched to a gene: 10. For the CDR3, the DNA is TGTGCCAGCTTACTGGGCAGGGGGAGCTATGGCTACACCTTC. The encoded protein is CASLLGRGSYGYTF.

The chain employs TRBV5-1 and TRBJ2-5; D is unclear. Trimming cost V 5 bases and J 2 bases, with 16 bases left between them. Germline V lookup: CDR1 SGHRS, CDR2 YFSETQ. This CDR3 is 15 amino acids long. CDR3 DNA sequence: TGCGCCAGCAGGGAGCGCCCAGAGATACAAGAGACCCAGTACTTC. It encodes CASRERPEIQETQYF. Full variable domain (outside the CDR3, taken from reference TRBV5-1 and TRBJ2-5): KAGVTQTPRYLIKTRGQQVTLSCSPISGHRSVSWYQQTPGQGLQFLFEYFSETQRNKGNFPGRFSGRQFSNSRSEMNVSTLELGDSALYLCASRERPEIQETQYFGPGTRLLVL.

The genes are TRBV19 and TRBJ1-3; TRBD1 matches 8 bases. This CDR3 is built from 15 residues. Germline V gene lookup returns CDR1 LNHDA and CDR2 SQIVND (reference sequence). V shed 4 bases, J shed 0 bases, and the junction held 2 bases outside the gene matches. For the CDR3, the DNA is TGTGCCAGTAGTACCGGGACAGGCTCTGGAAACACCATATATTTT. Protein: CASSTGTGSGNTIYF.

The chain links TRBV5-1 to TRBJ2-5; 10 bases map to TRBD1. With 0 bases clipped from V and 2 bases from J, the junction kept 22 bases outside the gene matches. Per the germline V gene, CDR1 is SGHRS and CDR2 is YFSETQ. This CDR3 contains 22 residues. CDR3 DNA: TGCGCCAGCAGCTTGGTCCGTGGGTCGGTACGGACAGGGGGTAGGGGACAAGAGACCCAGTACTTC. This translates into CASSLVRGSVRTGGRGQETQYF.

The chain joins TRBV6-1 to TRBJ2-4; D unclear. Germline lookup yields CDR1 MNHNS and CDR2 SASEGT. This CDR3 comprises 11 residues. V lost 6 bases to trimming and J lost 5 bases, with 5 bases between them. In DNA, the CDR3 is TGTGCCAGCAGCCGGGAAAACATTCAGTACTTC. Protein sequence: CASSRENIQYF.

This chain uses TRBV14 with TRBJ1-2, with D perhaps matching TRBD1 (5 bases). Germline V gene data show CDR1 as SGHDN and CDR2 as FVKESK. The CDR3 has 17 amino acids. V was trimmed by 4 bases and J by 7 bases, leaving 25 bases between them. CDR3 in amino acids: CASSPMDGREDWSGYTF. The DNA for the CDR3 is TGTGCCAGCAGCCCTATGGACGGCAGGGAGGATTGGAGTGGCTACACCTTC.

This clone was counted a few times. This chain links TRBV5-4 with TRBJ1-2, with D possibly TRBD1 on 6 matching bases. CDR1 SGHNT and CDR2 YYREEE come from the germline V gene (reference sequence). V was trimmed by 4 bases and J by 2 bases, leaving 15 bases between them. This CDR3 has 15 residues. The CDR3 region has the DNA TGTGCCAGCAGCATCGGACAGATGGGGAACTATGGCTACACCTTC. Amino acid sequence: CASSIGQMGNYGYTF.

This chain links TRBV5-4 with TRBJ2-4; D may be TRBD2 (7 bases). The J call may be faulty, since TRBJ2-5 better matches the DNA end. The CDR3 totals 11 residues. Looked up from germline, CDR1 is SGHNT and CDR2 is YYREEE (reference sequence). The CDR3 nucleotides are TGTGCCAGCAGCCGGGGGGCGACCCAGTACTTC. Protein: CASSRGATQYF.

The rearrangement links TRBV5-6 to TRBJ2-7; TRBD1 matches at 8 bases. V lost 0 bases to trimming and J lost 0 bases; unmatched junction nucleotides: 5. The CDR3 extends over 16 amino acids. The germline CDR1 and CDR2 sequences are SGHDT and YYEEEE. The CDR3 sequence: CASSLAPGGASYEQYF. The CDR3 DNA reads TGTGCCAGCAGCTTGGCCCCAGGGGGCGCCTCCTACGAGCAGTACTTC.

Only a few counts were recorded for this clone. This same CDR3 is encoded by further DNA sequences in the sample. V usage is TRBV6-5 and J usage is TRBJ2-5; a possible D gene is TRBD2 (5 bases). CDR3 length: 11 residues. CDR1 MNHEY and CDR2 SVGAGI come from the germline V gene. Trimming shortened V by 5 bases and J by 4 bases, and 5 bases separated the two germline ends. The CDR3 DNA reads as TGTGCCAGCAGTCGGGGAGAGACCCAGTACTTC. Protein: CASSRGETQYF.

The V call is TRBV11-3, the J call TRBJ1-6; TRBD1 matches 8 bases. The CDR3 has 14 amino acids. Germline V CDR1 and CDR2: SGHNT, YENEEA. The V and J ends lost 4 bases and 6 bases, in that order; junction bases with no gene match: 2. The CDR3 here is CASSSGQVNSPLHF. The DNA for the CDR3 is TGTGCCAGCAGCTCGGGACAGGTTAATTCACCCCTCCACTTT.

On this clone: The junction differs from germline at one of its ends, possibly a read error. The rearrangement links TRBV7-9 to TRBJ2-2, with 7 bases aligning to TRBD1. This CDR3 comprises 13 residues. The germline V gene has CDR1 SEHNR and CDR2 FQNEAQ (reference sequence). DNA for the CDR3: TGTGCCAGCAGCTTGGGTGCGCAGGGGGTGCTGTTTTTT. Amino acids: CASSLGAQGVLFF.

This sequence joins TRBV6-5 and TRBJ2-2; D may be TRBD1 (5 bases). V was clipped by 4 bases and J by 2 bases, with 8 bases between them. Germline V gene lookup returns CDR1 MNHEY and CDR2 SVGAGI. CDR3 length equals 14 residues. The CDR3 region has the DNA TGTGCCAGCAGTTGGGGCACAAACACCGGGGAGCTGTTTTTT. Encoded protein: CASSWGTNTGELFF.

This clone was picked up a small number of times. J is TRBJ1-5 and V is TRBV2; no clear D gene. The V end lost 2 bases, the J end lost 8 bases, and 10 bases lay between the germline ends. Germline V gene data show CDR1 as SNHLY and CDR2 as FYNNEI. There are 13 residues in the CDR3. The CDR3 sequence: CASSETWTEPQHF. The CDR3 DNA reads TGTGCCAGCAGTGAAACATGGACTGAGCCCCAGCATTTT.

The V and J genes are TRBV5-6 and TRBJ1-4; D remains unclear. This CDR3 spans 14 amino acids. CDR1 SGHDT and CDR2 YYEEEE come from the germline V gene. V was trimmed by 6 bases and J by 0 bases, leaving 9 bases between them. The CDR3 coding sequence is TGTGCCAGCACCTCCAGTCCAACTAATGAAAAACTGTTTTTT. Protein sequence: CASTSSPTNEKLFF.

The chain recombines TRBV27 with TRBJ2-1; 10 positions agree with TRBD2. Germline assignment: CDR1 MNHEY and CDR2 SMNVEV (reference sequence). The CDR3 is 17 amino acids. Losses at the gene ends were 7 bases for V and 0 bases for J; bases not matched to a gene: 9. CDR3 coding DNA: TGTGCCAGCATGGGACTAGCGCCATCAATCTCCTACAATGAGCAGTTCTTC. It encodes CASMGLAPSISYNEQFF.

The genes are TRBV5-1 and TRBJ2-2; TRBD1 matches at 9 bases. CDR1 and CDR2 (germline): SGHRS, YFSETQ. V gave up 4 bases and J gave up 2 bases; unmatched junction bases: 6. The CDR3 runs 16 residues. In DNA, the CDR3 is TGCGCCAGCAGCCATAAGGGACAGGGCAACACCGGGGAGCTGTTTTTT. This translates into CASSHKGQGNTGELFF.

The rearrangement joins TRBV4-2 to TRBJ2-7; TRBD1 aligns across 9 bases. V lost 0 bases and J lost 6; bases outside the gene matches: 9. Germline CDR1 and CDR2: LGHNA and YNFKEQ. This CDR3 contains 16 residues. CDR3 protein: CASSQDVPGQGSEQYF. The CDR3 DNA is TGTGCCAGCAGCCAAGACGTTCCGGGACAGGGCAGCGAGCAGTACTTC.

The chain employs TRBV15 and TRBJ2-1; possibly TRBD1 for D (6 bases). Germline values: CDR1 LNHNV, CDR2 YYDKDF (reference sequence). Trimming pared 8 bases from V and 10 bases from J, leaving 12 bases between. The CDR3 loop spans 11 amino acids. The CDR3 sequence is CATSLGTEQFF. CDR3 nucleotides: TGTGCCACCTCCCTTGGGACAGAGCAGTTCTTC. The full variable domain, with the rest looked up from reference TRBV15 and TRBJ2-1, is DAMVIQNPRYQVTQFGKPVTLSCSQTLNHNVMYWYQQKSSQAPKLLFHYYDKDFNNEADTPDNFQSRRPNTSFCFLDIRSPGLGDTAMYLCATSLGTEQFFGPGTRLTVL.

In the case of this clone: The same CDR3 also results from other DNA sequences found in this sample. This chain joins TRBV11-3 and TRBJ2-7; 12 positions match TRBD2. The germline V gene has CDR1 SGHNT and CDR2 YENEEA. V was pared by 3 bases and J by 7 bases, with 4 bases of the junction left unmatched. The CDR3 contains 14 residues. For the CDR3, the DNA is TGTGCCAGCAGCTTCGTCGGGACTAGCGGGGAGCAGTACTTC. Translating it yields CASSFVGTSGEQYF.

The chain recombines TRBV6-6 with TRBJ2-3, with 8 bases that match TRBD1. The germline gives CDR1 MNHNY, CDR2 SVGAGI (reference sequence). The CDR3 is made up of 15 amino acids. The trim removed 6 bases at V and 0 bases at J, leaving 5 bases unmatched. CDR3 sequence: CASSSDRGSTDTQYF. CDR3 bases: TGTGCCAGCAGCTCCGACAGGGGTAGCACAGATACGCAGTATTTT.

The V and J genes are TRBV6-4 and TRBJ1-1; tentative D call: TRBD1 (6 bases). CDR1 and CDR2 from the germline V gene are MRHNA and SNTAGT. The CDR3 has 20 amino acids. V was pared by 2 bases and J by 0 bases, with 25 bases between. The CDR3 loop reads CASSDPHRQVNPILNTEAFF. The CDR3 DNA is TGTGCCAGCAGTGACCCCCATCGACAGGTCAATCCCATATTGAACACTGAAGCTTTCTTT.

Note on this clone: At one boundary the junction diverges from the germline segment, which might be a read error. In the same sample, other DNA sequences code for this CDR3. Here the CDR3 reads CASSLSVAVTYEQYF. The CDR3 nucleotides read TGCGCCAGCAGCTTGAGTGTAGCCGTGACTTACGAACAGTACTTC. The V call is TRBV5-1, the J call TRBJ2-7; D unclear. In germline, CDR1 is SGHRS, CDR2 YFSETQ. The CDR3 length is 15 residues.

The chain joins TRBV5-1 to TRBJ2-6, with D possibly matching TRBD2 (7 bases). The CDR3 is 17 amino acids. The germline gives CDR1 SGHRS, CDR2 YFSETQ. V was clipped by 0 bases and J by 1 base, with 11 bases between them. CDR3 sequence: CASSLVGGASGANVLTF. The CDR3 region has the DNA TGCGCCAGCAGCTTGGTTGGGGGGGCATCTGGGGCCAACGTCCTGACTTTC.

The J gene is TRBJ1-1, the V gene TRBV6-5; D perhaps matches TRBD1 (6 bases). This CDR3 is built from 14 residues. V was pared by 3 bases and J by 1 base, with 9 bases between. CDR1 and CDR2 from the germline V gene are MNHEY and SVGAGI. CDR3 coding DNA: TGTGCCAGCAGTTATAACAGGGAGAACACTGAAGCTTTCTTT. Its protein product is CASSYNRENTEAFF.

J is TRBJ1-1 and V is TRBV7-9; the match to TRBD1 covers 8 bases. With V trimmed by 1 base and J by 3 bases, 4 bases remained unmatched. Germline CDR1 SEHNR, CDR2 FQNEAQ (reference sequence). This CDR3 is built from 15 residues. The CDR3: CASSLVQGAHTEAFF. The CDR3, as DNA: TGTGCCAGCAGCTTAGTGCAGGGGGCGCACACTGAAGCTTTCTTT.

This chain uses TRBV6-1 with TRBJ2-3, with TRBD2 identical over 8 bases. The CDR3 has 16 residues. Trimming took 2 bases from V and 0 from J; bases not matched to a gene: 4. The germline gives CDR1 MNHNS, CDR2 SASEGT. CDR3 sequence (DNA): TGTGCCAGCAGTGAACGGGGGGGGACTAGCACAGATACGCAGTATTTT. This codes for CASSERGGTSTDTQYF.

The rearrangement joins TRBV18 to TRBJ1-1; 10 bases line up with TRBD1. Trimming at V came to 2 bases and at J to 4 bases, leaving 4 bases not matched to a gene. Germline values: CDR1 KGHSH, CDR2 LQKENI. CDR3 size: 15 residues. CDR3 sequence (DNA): TGTGCCAGCTCACCATACGGGACAGGGGCCACTGAAGCTTTCTTT. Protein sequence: CASSPYGTGATEAFF.

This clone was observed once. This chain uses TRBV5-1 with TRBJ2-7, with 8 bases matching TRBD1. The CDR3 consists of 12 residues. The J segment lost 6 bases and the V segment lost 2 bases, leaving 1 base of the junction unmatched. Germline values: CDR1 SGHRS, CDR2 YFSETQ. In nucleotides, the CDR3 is TGCGCCAGCAGCTTTGACAGGGGCGAGCAGTACTTC. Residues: CASSFDRGEQYF.

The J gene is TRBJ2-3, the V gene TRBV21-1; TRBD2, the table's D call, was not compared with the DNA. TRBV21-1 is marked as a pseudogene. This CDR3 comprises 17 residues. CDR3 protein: CASSKRQLESGIDTQYF. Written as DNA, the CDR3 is TGTGCCAGCAGCAAAAGGCAACTGGAGTCGGGAATAGATACGCAGTATTTT.

CDR3 coding DNA: TGCAGCGCCGGGACAGGGGGCGTCTATGGCTACACCTTC. Its translation is CSAGTGGVYGYTF. The gene calls are TRBV29-1 and TRBJ1-2; 12 bases agree with TRBD1. The CDR3 consists of 13 residues. J was trimmed by 4 bases and V by 7 bases; bases with no gene match: 4. Germline lookup yields CDR1 SQVTM and CDR2 ANQGSEA.